The present T cell receptor beta chain was sequenced within a study of control samples from healthy donors and cancer patients. In this sample, this clone turned up once. V was shortened by 3 bases and J by 3 bases, with 12 bases between the two germline ends. The CDR3 runs to 14 residues. Germline CDR1 reads SGHTS; CDR2 reads YDEGEE. The method was immunoSEQ multiplex PCR; TCRdb's version includes in-frame clones alone and lacks a portion of them. Of 40,000 to 60,000 clones detected, roughly 86% appear once; the ten largest clones hold approximately 40%. The sequence derives from a man in his fifties with head and neck cancer. The chain is built from TRBV5-8 and TRBJ2-5; perhaps TRBD2 as D (6 bases). Sequencing was performed on PBMCs. The CDR3, as DNA: TGTGCCAGCAGCTCCCCGGAGCGGGAAGAGACCCAGTACTTC. It yields the protein CASSSPEREETQYF.